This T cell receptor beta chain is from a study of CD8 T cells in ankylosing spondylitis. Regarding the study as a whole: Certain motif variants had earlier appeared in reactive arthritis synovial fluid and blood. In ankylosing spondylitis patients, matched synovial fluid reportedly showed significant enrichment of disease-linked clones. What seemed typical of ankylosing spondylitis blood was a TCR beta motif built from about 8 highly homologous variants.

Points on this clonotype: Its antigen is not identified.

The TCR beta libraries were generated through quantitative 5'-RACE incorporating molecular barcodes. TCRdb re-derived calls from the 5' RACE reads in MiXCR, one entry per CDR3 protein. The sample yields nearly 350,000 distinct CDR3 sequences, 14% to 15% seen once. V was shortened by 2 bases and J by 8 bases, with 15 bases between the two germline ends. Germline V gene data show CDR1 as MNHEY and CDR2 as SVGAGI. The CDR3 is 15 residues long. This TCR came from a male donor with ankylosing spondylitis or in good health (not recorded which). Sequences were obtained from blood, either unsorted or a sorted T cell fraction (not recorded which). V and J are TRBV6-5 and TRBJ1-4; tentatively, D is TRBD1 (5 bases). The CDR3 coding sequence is TGTGCCAGCAGTTACGGGACCCTACCAAGGGAAAAACTGTTTTTT. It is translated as CASSYGTLPREKLFF.